Listed below are T cell receptor beta chains from one sample, sequenced in a study of STAT3 mutations in large granular lymphocyte leukemia. Here immunoSEQ multiplex PCR was the method, and the copy in TCRdb shows in-frame clones only, minus some. The data hold 30,000 to 45,000 clones, with approximately 90% observed a single time. The source material was PBMCs. All receptors derive from a human donor with T large granular lymphocyte leukemia. Some clones in this sample may be carry-over from other donors' samples. Both conserved end residues are trimmed from each CDR3. Fields, in order: CDR3 length, J gene, V gene, CDR3 protein.

>13|TRBJ1-5|TRBV10-3
AISQSSGGAQPQH
>9|TRBJ1-4|TRBV29-1
SVRRGEKLF
>11|TRBJ1-2|TRBV9
ASSQTTVNGYT
>14|TRBJ2-2|TRBV18
ASSPLGQGSTGELF
>13|TRBJ2-7|TRBV28
ASSLQTGLVVVQY
>13|TRBJ2-3|TRBV10-3
ATQNPRADTDTQY
>14|TRBJ1-5|TRBV19
ASGESKVIGNQPQH
>12|TRBJ1-4|TRBV29-1
SGGSGTSNEKLF
>11|TRBJ1-2|TRBV7-9
ASSLWANYGYT
>13|TRBJ2-3|TRBV18
ASSPLGGLADTQY
>13|TRBJ2-5|TRBV15
ATSRGTSGGETQY
>11|TRBJ2-5|TRBV11-2
ASSFTGDETQY
>13|TRBJ2-3|TRBV18
ASSPPSDNTDTQY
>13|TRBJ2-5|TRBV4-3
ASSQEEGRWETQY
>13|TRBJ2-7|TRBV7-8
ASSLRPMGAHEQY
>10|TRBJ1-2|TRBV29-1
SVGTGENGYT
>11|TRBJ1-5|TRBV30
AWSQGSNQPQH
>11|TRBJ2-7|TRBV9
ASSVDYLSEQY
>13|TRBJ1-4|TRBV10-3
AISEFRELREKLF
>12|TRBJ2-2|TRBV6-5
ASTAGVNTGELF
>11|TRBJ2-5|TRBV5-6
ASSQFRQETQY
>17|TRBJ1-1|TRBV10-3
AISESGSRGGALGTEAF
>10|TRBJ1-1|TRBV28
ASRGPGTEAF
>13|TRBJ1-4|TRBV9
ASSEGQGALEKLF
>11|TRBJ1-6|TRBV6-5
ASSYSLNSPLH
>13|TRBJ1-4|TRBV5-4
ASRDTDSTNEKLF
>11|TRBJ2-5|TRBV13
ASSRDRGETQY
>11|TRBJ2-7|TRBV27
ASRGQDAYEQY
>11|TRBJ2-1|TRBV30
AWGRGADIEQF
>12|TRBJ1-2|TRBV2
ASSEEAGIEGYT
>12|TRBJ1-6|TRBV30
AWSTARGNSPLH
>12|TRBJ1-5|TRBV19
ASMRRVGNQPQH
>10|TRBJ2-3|TRBV28
ASSWESDTQY
>14|TRBJ1-5|TRBV6-1
ASSEISLASNQPQH
>11|TRBJ1-4|TRBV10-3
AISERANEKLF
>10|TRBJ1-6|TRBV7-9
ASSLTGPPLH
>11|TRBJ1-4|TRBV6-1
ASSDPFRDNPF
>13|TRBJ2-3|TRBV6-5
ASSRGTGGTDTQY
>16|TRBJ1-6|TRBV18
ASSPFGTQLLGNSPLH
>14|TRBJ2-3|TRBV5-5
ASSFFRGGITDTQY
>15|TRBJ2-1|TRBV5-4
ASSLGIDGSSYNEQF
>12|TRBJ2-7|TRBV29-1
SAGTGTVLYEQY
>14|TRBJ1-6|TRBV4-2
ASSQEQGARRSPLH
>14|TRBJ2-3|TRBV4-1
ASSQDRTTRADTQY
>14|TRBJ1-6|TRBV5-1
ASSVQGASYNSPLH
>15|TRBJ2-3|TRBV7-8
ASSPRQVGASTDTQY
>12|TRBJ2-2|TRBV13
ASSPSPGTGELF
>13|TRBJ2-2|TRBV6-5
ASSYLGLADGELF
>12|TRBJ2-1|TRBV4-3
ASSQGGLLDEQF
>11|TRBJ1-2|TRBV14
ASSWTGLAGYT
>11|TRBJ1-1|TRBV28
ASTGIRTVEAF
>11|TRBJ1-2|TRBV5-1
ASSFQGIGGYT
>14|TRBJ1-6|TRBV2
ASSYPGQARDSPLH
>13|TRBJ2-7|TRBV5-1
ASSEFWQGNHEQY